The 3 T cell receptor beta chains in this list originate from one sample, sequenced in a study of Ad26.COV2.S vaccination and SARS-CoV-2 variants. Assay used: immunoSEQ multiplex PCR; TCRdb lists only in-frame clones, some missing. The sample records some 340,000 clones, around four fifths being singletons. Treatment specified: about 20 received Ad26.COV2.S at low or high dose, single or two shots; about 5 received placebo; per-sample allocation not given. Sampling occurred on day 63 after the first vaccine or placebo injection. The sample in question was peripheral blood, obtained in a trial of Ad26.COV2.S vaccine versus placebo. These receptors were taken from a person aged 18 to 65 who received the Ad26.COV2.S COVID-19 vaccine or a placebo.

The CDR3 DNA is TGTGCCAGCAGCTTCGGTTACAGGGATGGCACTGAAGCTTTCTTT. It is translated as CASSFGYRDGTEAFF. The rearrangement links TRBV5-4 to TRBJ1-1; maybe TRBD1 (6 bases). Germline V gene data show CDR1 as SGHNT and CDR2 as YYREEE (reference sequence). V gave up 2 bases and J gave up 4 bases, with 15 bases separating them. This CDR3 has 15 amino acids.

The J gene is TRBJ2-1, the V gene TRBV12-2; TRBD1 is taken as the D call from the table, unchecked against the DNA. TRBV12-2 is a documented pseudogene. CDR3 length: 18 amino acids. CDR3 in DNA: TGTGCAAGTCGCTTAGCGGGAGGGGGACAGGCGCAACACAATGAGCAGTTCTTC. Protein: CASRLAGGGQAQHNEQFF.

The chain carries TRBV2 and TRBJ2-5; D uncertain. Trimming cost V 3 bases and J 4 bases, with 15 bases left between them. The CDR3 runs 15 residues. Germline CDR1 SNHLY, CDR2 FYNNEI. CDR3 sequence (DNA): TGTGCCAGCAGTGAGGAACACACCATTGGAGAGACCCAGTACTTC. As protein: CASSEEHTIGETQYF.